The entry below gives a single TCR beta chain sequence along with its context. The target antigen is unknown. Unique molecular identifiers tagged the TCR beta cDNA libraries. T cells numbering about 0.95 to 10 million gave rise to 500,000 to 600,000 cDNA molecules. TCRdb analysed the PCR reads with MiXCR anew, one entry per CDR3 protein. Here the sample spans about 430,000 distinct CDR3 sequences, roughly 40% being singletons. The CDR3 spans 13 residues. Trimming cost V 4 bases and J 6 bases, with 12 bases left between them. The germline gives CDR1 SGHDT, CDR2 YYEEEE. This sample stems from a study of post-analysis software for immune sequencing data. Overall study: Relapsing-remitting, secondary progressive and progressive-relapsing courses of multiple sclerosis were included.

Study-level results: Samples from one preparation batch, clustered by F measure, grouped strongly together. Patients showed TRBV5-6, TRBV5-1 and TRBV20-1 among about five TRBV segments more frequent than in controls. Controls significantly exceeded multiple sclerosis patients in normalized Chao1 diversity.

The TCR sequence derives from a girl aged 2 to 10 with multiple sclerosis. V and J are TRBV5-6 and TRBJ2-3; perhaps D is TRBD1 or TRBD2 (6 bases each). What was sequenced was blood. The CDR3 nucleotides read TGTGCCAGCAGCCGGGGGCGGCTGGATACGCAGTATTTT. Its protein product is CASSRGRLDTQYF.